Listed below are T cell receptor beta chains from one sample, sequenced in a study of response to subunit inactivated influenza vaccine. TCRdb processed the RT-PCR reads anew with MiXCR; each CDR3 protein has one entry. Here the sample spans about 700,000 distinct CDR3 sequences, approximately 15% being singletons. Sequenced material: PBMCs from blood, taken roughly 2 weeks before vaccination. The receptors were sampled from a man aged 45-60 years who received an inactivated influenza vaccine. The CDR3 runs from the conserved cysteine through the conserved F or W. A D gene is named only where the DNA matches it firmly. Expanded clones are given a class, and other clones once, few, many or no size at all.

d_call clone_size j_call v_call cdr3_nt cdr3_aa
- few TRBJ2-2 TRBV18 TGTGCCAGCTCAACCAGGGGACCGTCGAACACCGGGGAGCTGTTTTTT CASSTRGPSNTGELFF
- few TRBJ2-7 TRBV11-2 TGTGCCAGCAGCTTAGATCGCTCTCCCGGCGAGCAGTACTTC CASSLDRSPGEQYF
- few TRBJ2-5 TRBV10-3 TGTGCCATCAGTGAGTCCCCGTGGGGGAAGACCCAGTACTTC CAISESPWGKTQYF
- - TRBJ2-7 TRBV27 TGTGCCAGCAGTTTATCTAACAGGGCGTCGCGGCAGTACTTC CASSLSNRASRQYF
TRBD2 - TRBJ2-1 TRBV7-2 TGTGCCAGCAGCTTACGGCCTAGCGGGGGGGCCCGTAATGAGCAGTTCTTC CASSLRPSGGARNEQFF
- - TRBJ2-4 TRBV4-1 TGCGCCAGCAGCCAGGGAAGGGCCAGGGTAAACATTCAGTACTTC CASSQGRARVNIQYF
TRBD2 - TRBJ2-3 TRBV19 TGTGCCAGTAGTGTGAGCGGGAGTGGATACACAGATACGCAGTATTTT CASSVSGSGYTDTQYF
- few TRBJ1-2 TRBV28 TGTGCCAGCACCCTCGACGGCCTCTATGGCTACACCTTC CASTLDGLYGYTF
- few TRBJ2-3 TRBV7-3 TGTGCCAGCAGCAAGGACCCACCTCCCACAGATACGCAGTATTTT CASSKDPPPTDTQYF
TRBD1 many TRBJ1-6 TRBV6-1 TGTGCCAGCAGTGAGCGGTGGACAGGGTTGGATTCACCCCTCCACTTT CASSERWTGLDSPLHF
TRBD2 many TRBJ2-7 TRBV28 TGTGCCAGCAGTCTCCGGGTGGTAGCGGGTAACTACGAGCAGTACTTC CASSLRVVAGNYEQYF
- few TRBJ2-7 TRBV5-1 TGCGCCAGCAGCTTGGGACAGACCCTCTCCTACGAGCAGTACTTC CASSLGQTLSYEQYF
TRBD1 - TRBJ2-7 TRBV9 TGTGCCAGCAGCGACCGGGACAGGTGGGACGAGCAGTACTTC CASSDRDRWDEQYF
- few TRBJ1-2 TRBV7-2 TGTGCCAGCAGCTCAGAACCGGGACCGGCGGGCTACACCTTC CASSSEPGPAGYTF
- few TRBJ2-5 TRBV28 TGTGCCAGCAGTGATCGAGGGGCGAAACAGGGATCAGAGACCCAGTACTTC CASSDRGAKQGSETQYF
- - TRBJ1-2 TRBV20-1 TGCAGTGCTAGAAGCACTAACTATGGCTACACCTTC CSARSTNYGYTF
- - TRBJ2-1 TRBV4-3 TGCGCCAGCAGCCAAGATTGGGTGGGAGGGGGCCTCTACAATGAGCAGTTCTTC CASSQDWVGGGLYNEQFF
TRBD1 - TRBJ1-1 TRBV20-1 TGCAGTGCTCGGTCGGGGACAGGGGCCACTGAAGCTTTCTTT CSARSGTGATEAFF
- many TRBJ2-3 TRBV12-3/TRBV12-4 TGTGCCAGCAGCCAGGACTTCGGGGCAGATACGCAGTATTTT CASSQDFGADTQYF
- few TRBJ1-1 TRBV29-1 TGCAGCGTTGCAATGGGGGCCCTGAGCACTGAAGCTTTCTTT CSVAMGALSTEAFF
TRBD1 many TRBJ1-5 TRBV12-3/TRBV12-4 TGTGCCAGCAGGCGAACAGGGGGCCTTTTGCAGCCCCAGCATTTT CASRRTGGLLQPQHF
- many TRBJ1-1 TRBV7-9 TGTGCCAGCAGCTTAGGAGGGGGGAAGGATGCTTTCTTT CASSLGGGKDAFF
TRBD1 - TRBJ2-5 TRBV9 TGTGCCAGCAGCGCGACAGGGTGGGACCAAGAGACCCAGTACTTC CASSATGWDQETQYF
- many TRBJ2-1 TRBV14 TGTGCCAGCAGCCAAGTAAATGAGCAGTTCTTC CASSQVNEQFF
- - TRBJ1-4 TRBV12-3/TRBV12-4 TGTGCCAGCAGAAAATCCCTACAGGGAAGACTCGAAAAACTGTTTTTT CASRKSLQGRLEKLFF
TRBD2 - TRBJ2-2 TRBV4-2 TGTGCCAGCAGCCAAGTATCGGGGGGGGGTAACACCGGGGAGCTGTTTTTT CASSQVSGGGNTGELFF
- many TRBJ2-5 TRBV28 TGTGCCAGCAGTTCCCCGGGACGCTCGTACCAAGAGACCCAGTACTTC CASSSPGRSYQETQYF
- - TRBJ1-5 TRBV3-1 TGTGCCAGCAGCCAAGGTCCGGTCCAGGGCAATCAGCCCCAGCATTTT CASSQGPVQGNQPQHF
- many TRBJ2-1 TRBV12-3/TRBV12-4 TGCGCCAGCAGCTTGACGGCAAGCTCCTACAATGAGCAGTTCTTC CASSLTASSYNEQFF
TRBD1 - TRBJ2-6 TRBV19 TGTGCCAGTAGCGTCGGGACAGGGAGGTCATCTGGGGCCAACGTCCTGACTTTC CASSVGTGRSSGANVLTF
- - TRBJ1-2 TRBV15 TGTGCCACCAGCGGGGACAAATACTATGGCTACACCTTC CATSGDKYYGYTF
TRBD2 - TRBJ2-3 TRBV2 TGTGCCAGCAGCAAGGGGACTAGCGGGGGGCGAAGCACAGATACGCAGTATTTT CASSKGTSGGRSTDTQYF
- few TRBJ1-6 TRBV6-1 TGTGCCAGCAGGCGAGGTGGCCCTAATTCACCCCTCCACTTT CASRRGGPNSPLHF
- many TRBJ1-1 TRBV12-3/TRBV12-4 TGTGCCAGCAGTTTCCACCCGAACACTGAAGCTTTCTTT CASSFHPNTEAFF
TRBD2 few TRBJ2-5 TRBV10-3 TGTGCCACCTCTCGGAGGGGCGGGAGTGAAGAGACCCAGTACTTC CATSRRGGSEETQYF
- few TRBJ2-5 TRBV7-9 TGTGCCAGCAGCTTAGTGGCAGGCGTGACAGAGACCCAGTACTTC CASSLVAGVTETQYF
- - TRBJ2-5 TRBV2 TGTGCCAGCAGTGAAGGACGGTTCCAAGAGACCCAGTACTTC CASSEGRFQETQYF
- many TRBJ1-1 TRBV11-2 TGTGCCAGCAGCCGTCTACGCGGGACGAACACTGAAGCTTTCTTT CASSRLRGTNTEAFF
- few TRBJ1-3 TRBV3-1 TGTGCCAGCAGCCAAGATACAGAACTTTCTGGAAACACCATATATTTT CASSQDTELSGNTIYF
TRBD2 - TRBJ2-2 TRBV10-3 TGTGCCATCAGTGAGTCCCTAGCGGGGGCCCAGAACACCGGGGAGCTGTTTTTT CAISESLAGAQNTGELFF
TRBD2 many TRBJ2-1 TRBV24-1 TGTGCCACCAGTGATTTGCAACTAGCGGGGGGGCCGGGTGAGCAGTTCTTC CATSDLQLAGGPGEQFF
- few TRBJ2-1 TRBV7-9 TGTGCCAGCAGCTTAGGCTCCTCTCCTACGTGGAATGAGCAGTTCTTC CASSLGSSPTWNEQFF
TRBD1 - TRBJ2-2 TRBV6-5 TGTGCCAGCAGTTACTTCCCCAGGGGGCCGAACACCGGGGAGCTGTTTTTT CASSYFPRGPNTGELFF
TRBD1 few TRBJ2-5 TRBV29-1 TGCAGCGTCCGGGACAGGGAAGTTCAGTACTTC CSVRDREVQYF
TRBD1 few TRBJ2-7 TRBV18 TGTGCCAGCTCACCACGGTCCCCAGGGGGTTCCTACGAGCAGTACTTC CASSPRSPGGSYEQYF
TRBD2 few TRBJ2-3 TRBV15 TGTGCCACCAGCGTCATTGAGGCGGGAGGGGATACGCAGTATTTT CATSVIEAGGDTQYF
- few TRBJ2-2 TRBV7-2 TGTGCCAGCAGCCATACGAATGGGGCCCTCGCCGGGGAGCTGTTTTTT CASSHTNGALAGELFF
TRBD1 few TRBJ1-1 TRBV3-1 TGTGCCAGCAGCCAAGTAGGGACAGGGAGGCCTGAAGCTTTCTTT CASSQVGTGRPEAFF
TRBD2 few TRBJ2-5 TRBV4-2 TGTGCCAGCAGCCAAGATTATAGCGGGGAGACCCAGTACTTC CASSQDYSGETQYF
TRBD1 few TRBJ2-5 TRBV28 TGTGCCAGCAGCCAGGACAGGGAACAAGAGACCCAGTACTTC CASSQDREQETQYF
TRBD2 few TRBJ2-5 TRBV11-2 TGTGCCAGCAGCCGCCGTGAGAGGGAGGGCCGCCGAGAGACCCAGTACTTC CASSRREREGRRETQYF
TRBD2 - TRBJ2-7 TRBV20-1 TGCAGTGCTAGAGACCCGTGGCGGGGGACCTACGAGCAGTACTTC CSARDPWRGTYEQYF
- - TRBJ1-6 TRBV20-1 TGCAGTGCCGTTAGGACGGAGAATTCACCCCTCCACTTT CSAVRTENSPLHF
- - TRBJ1-5 TRBV20-1 TGCAGTGCTAGAGGGTTTTATCAGCCCCAGCATTTT CSARGFYQPQHF
- - TRBJ2-7 TRBV12-3/TRBV12-4 TGTGCCAGCAGCACAGGGTCGAGAGAGCAGTACTTC CASSTGSREQYF
- - TRBJ2-5 TRBV29-1 TGCAGCGTTGTGATCGGCCCCACCACATGGGAGACCCAGTACTTC CSVVIGPTTWETQYF
- - TRBJ1-1 TRBV7-9 TGTGCCAGCAGCCACCTCGGGCCTTCGAAAGCTTTCTTT CASSHLGPSKAFF